What follows is one TCR beta chain and its context. Which antigen it targets is not known. Base qualities are missing; no much larger clone stands one base away. Germline trimming: 1 base from V, 4 bases from J; junction bases outside gene matches: 12. Inclusive of the bounding cysteine and phenylalanine, the CDR3 is 17 residues long. This entry keeps only the CDR3 DNA: 51 bases, framed from base 1. Via the germline V gene, CDR1 is MGHRA and CDR2 YSYEKL. This entry comes from a study of T cell repertoires in cytomegalovirus infection (dated by TCRdb to the late 2010s). Notes on the research overall: Alongside well-studied HLA-B-restricted epitopes, the peptide stimulations were aimed at recently identified HLA-C-restricted CMV epitopes, whose presentation resists viral immunomodulation. Donor HLA type was relevant to the analysis, because carriage of CMV infection together with the matching HLA type was indicated by public TCR beta signatures. On the study overall, not on this receptor specifically: In the ex vivo response, HLA-C-restricted CMV-specific TCR beta clonotypes were dominant, and in two of eight donors the single most frequent clonotype came from this HLA-C-restricted group. Cumulative frequency of public TCR beta family members discriminated carriers of CMV infection plus the relevant HLA type in this cohort and an independent 352-donor cohort.

TCRdb records Illumina HiSeq 1500 as the sequencer. Clones were called with MiXCR by TCRdb after fastp trimmed the public reads at Q25, and only in-frame beta chains were retained. Duplicate CDR3 protein sequences are folded into a single record with the most common DNA and genes. This sample has approximately 990,000 distinct CDR3 sequences in its table, and more than 25% of those were observed once. The biggest ten clones account for around 15% of the sample. The label giving this sample's treatment or condition can be read as: in vitro stimulation with specific CMV peptide epitopes to enrich CMV-specific T cells.

Here the chain combines TRBV4-1 and TRBJ1-1; TRBD1 aligns with 7 central bases. The sample here was cultured CD8+ T cells from PBMCs, taken from culture after CMV antigen stimulation. The TCR sequence derives from a human donor in good health (CMV status not recorded). Some clones in this sample may be carry-over from other donors' samples. The CDR3 region has the sequence CASSQGPVTGMATEAFF. The nucleotides read TGCGCCAGCAGCCAAGGCCCAGTGACAGGGATGGCCACTGAAGCTTTCTTT.